The rows below give T cell receptor beta chains drawn from one sample of a study of blood T cell repertoires in COVID-19. Sequencing used immunoSEQ multiplex PCR; TCRdb keeps in-frame clones, though not all of them. Of about 130,000 clones listed, around 80% are singletons. Source material: peripheral blood. All receptors derive from an older woman with acute or convalescent COVID-19. The CDR3 runs from the conserved cysteine through the conserved F or W. Fields, in order: V gene, D gene, clone size, J gene, CDR3 protein, CDR3 DNA. The D gene is left open where the match is weak. Rows give clone size only sometimes, using once, few, many, or a class for an expanded clone.

>TRBV2|.|once|TRBJ1-1
CASRIAQGTEAFF
TGTGCCAGCAGGATCGCACAGGGCACTGAAGCTTTCTTT
>TRBV3-1/TRBV3-2|.|few|TRBJ2-6
CASSQEGGSGANVLTF
TGTGCCAGCAGCCAAGAGGGGGGCTCTGGGGCCAACGTCCTGACTTTC
>TRBV10-3|.|.|TRBJ1-5
CAISVSRQSNQPQHF
TGTGCCATCAGTGTAAGCCGACAGAGCAATCAGCCCCAGCATTTT
>TRBV19|.|.|TRBJ1-2
CASAIQGVNYGYTF
TGTGCCAGCGCAATACAGGGTGTCAACTATGGCTACACCTTC
>TRBV29-1|TRBD1|.|TRBJ1-1
CSVQGVNTEAFF
TGCAGCGTTCAGGGGGTGAACACTGAAGCTTTCTTT
>TRBV30|.|.|TRBJ1-2
CAWSVLKGILYGYTF
TGTGCCTGGAGTGTACTCAAGGGGATCCTCTATGGCTACACCTTC
>TRBV2|TRBD2|.|TRBJ2-5
CASKMTSGPEGTQYF
TGTGCCAGCAAAATGACTAGCGGGCCCGAAGGGACCCAGTACTTC
>TRBV7-8|.|.|TRBJ2-1
CASSPKRQFGEQFF
TGTGCCAGCAGCCCTAAAAGACAGTTCGGTGAGCAGTTCTTC
>TRBV2|TRBD1|.|TRBJ2-5
CASSLGQGAETQYF
TGTGCCAGCAGCCTAGGACAGGGGGCCGAGACCCAGTACTTC
>TRBV5-1|TRBD1|few|TRBJ1-2
CASSAGQGLNYGYTF
TGCGCCAGCAGCGCCGGACAGGGTCTCAACTATGGCTACACCTTC
>TRBV28|.|.|TRBJ1-1
CASKLSGVSAEAFF
TGTGCCAGCAAACTATCAGGGGTATCGGCTGAAGCTTTCTTT
>TRBV7-2|.|.|TRBJ2-7
CASSLNWGRGEEQYF
TGTGCCAGCAGCTTAAACTGGGGCAGGGGAGAGGAGCAGTACTTC
>TRBV6-4|TRBD1|.|TRBJ1-2
CASSRDRFDGYTF
TGTGCCAGCAGCCGGGACAGGTTTGATGGCTACACCTTC
>TRBV29-1|TRBD1|.|TRBJ2-1
CSVERTGRYNEQFF
TGCAGCGTTGAAAGGACAGGGAGATACAATGAGCAGTTCTTC
>TRBV5-1|TRBD2|.|TRBJ2-5
CASKSSGGVQETQYF
TGCGCCAGCAAATCTAGCGGGGGGGTTCAAGAGACCCAGTACTTC
>TRBV9|TRBD1|.|TRBJ1-2
CASSAGQGPGYTF
TGTGCCAGCAGCGCCGGACAGGGCCCTGGCTACACCTTC
>TRBV19|.|.|TRBJ2-4
CASSLLGHSTKNIQYF
TGTGCCAGTAGTCTCCTGGGACATTCCACCAAAAACATTCAGTACTTC
>TRBV29-1|TRBD1|.|TRBJ1-2
CSVHPTGTGTYGYTF
TGCAGCGTACATCCAACTGGGACAGGGACATATGGCTACACCTTC
>TRBV28|TRBD1|few|TRBJ1-6
CASSRRQGGNSPLHF
TGTGCCAGCAGCCGTAGACAGGGGGGTAATTCACCCCTCCACTTT
>TRBV15|.|.|TRBJ1-2
CATSRDRSGYGYTF
TGTGCCACCAGCAGAGATAGATCCGGGTATGGCTACACCTTC
>TRBV10-3|.|.|TRBJ2-5
CAISSDPEVQYF
TGTGCCATCAGTTCGGACCCGGAGGTCCAGTACTTC
>TRBV27|.|.|TRBJ1-1
CATRTEMNTEAFF
TGTGCCACCAGAACGGAGATGAACACTGAAGCTTTCTTT
>TRBV7-9|.|.|TRBJ1-1
CASSYSVAYEAFF
TGTGCCAGCAGCTACTCGGTCGCCTATGAAGCTTTCTTT